The present TCR beta chain was sequenced within a study of blood T cell repertoires in COVID-19. This table comes from immunoSEQ multiplex PCR, and its TCRdb copy is limited to in-frame clones, with some not included. The sample has about 120,000 clones, around three quarters seen once. Trimming stripped 5 bases from V and 3 bases from J, with 16 bases between. The CDR3 loop spans 15 amino acids. The germline gives CDR1 SGHTA, CDR2 FQGNSA. This chain uses TRBV7-2 with TRBJ1-1; D is uncertain. The receptor comes from a woman at least 80 years old with acute or convalescent COVID-19. The specimen was peripheral blood. This chain's CDR3 is CASSLQGAGYTEAFF. For the CDR3, the DNA is TGTGCCAGCAGCCTACAAGGAGCGGGGTACACTGAAGCTTTCTTT.